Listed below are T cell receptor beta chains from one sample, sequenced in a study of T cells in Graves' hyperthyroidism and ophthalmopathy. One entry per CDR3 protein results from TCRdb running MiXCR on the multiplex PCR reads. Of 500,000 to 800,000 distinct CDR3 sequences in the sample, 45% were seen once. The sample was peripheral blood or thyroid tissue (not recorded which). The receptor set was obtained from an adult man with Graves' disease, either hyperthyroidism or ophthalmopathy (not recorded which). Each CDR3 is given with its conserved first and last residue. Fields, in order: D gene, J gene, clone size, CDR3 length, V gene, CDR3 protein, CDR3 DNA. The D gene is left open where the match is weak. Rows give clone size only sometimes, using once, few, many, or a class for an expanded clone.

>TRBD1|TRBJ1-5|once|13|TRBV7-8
CASSPGDRGPWHF
TGTGCCAGCAGCCCCGGGGACAGGGGCCCATGGCATTTT
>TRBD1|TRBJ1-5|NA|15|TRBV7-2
CASADPGQGNQPQHF
TGTGCCAGCGCCGACCCTGGACAGGGAAATCAGCCCCAGCATTTT
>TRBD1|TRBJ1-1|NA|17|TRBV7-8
CASSLEGTGGFNTEAFF
TGTGCCAGCAGCTTAGAGGGAACAGGGGGCTTCAACACTGAAGCTTTCTTT
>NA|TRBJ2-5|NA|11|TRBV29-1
CSVIGAETQYF
TGCAGTGTGATAGGTGCAGAGACCCAGTACTTC
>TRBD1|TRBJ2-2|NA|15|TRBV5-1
CASSSEGQATGELFF
TGCGCCAGCAGCTCCGAGGGACAGGCCACCGGGGAGCTGTTTTTT
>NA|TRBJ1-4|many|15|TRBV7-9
CASSLVVGGYEKLFF
TGTGCCAGCAGCTTAGTTGTGGGAGGGTATGAAAAACTGTTTTTT
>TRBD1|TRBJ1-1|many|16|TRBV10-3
CAIRPSTGKGDTEAFF
TGTGCCATCAGACCGTCGACAGGGAAGGGGGACACTGAAGCTTTCTTT
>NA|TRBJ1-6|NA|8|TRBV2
CASSALHF
TGTGCCAGCAGTGCCCTCCACTTT
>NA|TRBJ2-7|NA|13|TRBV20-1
CSARDEGGNEQYF
TGCAGTGCTAGAGATGAGGGGGGCAACGAGCAGTACTTC
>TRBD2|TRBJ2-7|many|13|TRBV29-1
CSAYSGLSYEQYF
TGCAGCGCGTATTCGGGACTATCCTACGAGCAGTACTTC
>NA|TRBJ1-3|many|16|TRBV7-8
CASSESYSTSGNTIYF
TGTGCCAGCAGCGAAAGTTACAGCACCTCTGGAAACACCATATATTTT
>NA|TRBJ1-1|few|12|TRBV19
CACAGRHTEAFF
TGTGCCTGCGCGGGGCGGCATACTGAAGCTTTCTTT
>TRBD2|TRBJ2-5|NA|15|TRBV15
CATSSILAVQETQYF
TGTGCCACCAGCAGCATACTAGCGGTCCAAGAGACCCAGTACTTC
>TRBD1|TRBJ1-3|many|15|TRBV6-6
CASSYLDRAGNTIYF
TGTGCCAGCAGTTACTTGGACAGGGCTGGAAACACCATATATTTT
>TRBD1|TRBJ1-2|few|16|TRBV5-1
CASSLGTDRRAYGYTF
TGCGCCAGCAGCTTGGGAACGGACAGGAGAGCCTATGGCTACACCTTC
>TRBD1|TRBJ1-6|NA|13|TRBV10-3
CANGQGANSPLHF
TGTGCCAACGGACAGGGGGCCAACTCACCCCTCCACTTT
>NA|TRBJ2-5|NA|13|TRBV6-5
CASSYSNVETQYF
TGTGCCAGCAGTTACTCGAACGTGGAGACCCAGTACTTC
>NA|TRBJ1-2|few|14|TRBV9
CASSVDRTVNGYTF
TGTGCCAGCAGCGTTGACCGGACAGTGAACGGCTACACCTTC
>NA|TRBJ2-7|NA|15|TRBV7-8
CASSSGLLSSYEQYF
TGTGCCAGCAGCTCCGGACTATTGAGCTCCTACGAGCAGTACTTC
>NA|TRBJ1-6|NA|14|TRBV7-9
CASSFGSGHTPLHF
TGTGCCAGCAGTTTTGGGAGTGGGCACACACCCCTCCACTTT
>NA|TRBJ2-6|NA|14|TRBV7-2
CASSLVGTPNVLTF
TGTGCCAGCAGCCTAGTGGGAACCCCCAACGTCCTGACTTTC
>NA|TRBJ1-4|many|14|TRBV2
CASSAIFRAEKLFF
TGTGCCAGCAGTGCAATCTTCAGGGCTGAAAAACTGTTTTTT
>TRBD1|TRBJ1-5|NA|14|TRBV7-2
CASSPGQGPQPQHF
TGTGCCAGCAGCCCAGGACAGGGCCCACAGCCCCAGCATTTT
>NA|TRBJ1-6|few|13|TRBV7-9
CASSRTGSSPLHF
TGTGCCAGCAGCCGTACAGGGAGTTCACCCCTCCACTTT
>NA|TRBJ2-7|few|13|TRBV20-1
CSARGARTDEQYF
TGCAGTGCTAGAGGGGCCCGGACAGACGAGCAGTACTTC
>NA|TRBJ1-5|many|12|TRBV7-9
CASSWDAEPQHF
TGTGCCAGCAGCTGGGACGCGGAGCCCCAGCATTTT
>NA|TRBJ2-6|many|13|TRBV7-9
CASSSRAVNVLTF
TGTGCCAGCAGCTCCCGGGCCGTCAACGTCCTGACTTTC
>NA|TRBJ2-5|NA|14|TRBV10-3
CAIKPDTTEETQYF
TGTGCCATCAAACCGGACACCACGGAGGAGACCCAGTACTTC
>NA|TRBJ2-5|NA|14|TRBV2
CASSPSGTGEKLYF
TGTGCCAGCTCGCCCTCAGGGACTGGTGAGAAACTGTACTTC
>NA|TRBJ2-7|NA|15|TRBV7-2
CASSYSEASVYEQYF
TGTGCCAGCAGTTACTCCGAGGCCAGCGTCTACGAGCAGTACTTC
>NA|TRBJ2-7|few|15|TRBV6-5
CASSTHRERAYEQYF
TGTGCCAGCAGTACACACAGGGAGAGGGCTTACGAGCAGTACTTC
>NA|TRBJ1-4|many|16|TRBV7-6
CASSLGWRATNEKLFF
TGTGCCAGCAGCTTAGGTTGGAGAGCAACTAATGAAAAACTGTTTTTT
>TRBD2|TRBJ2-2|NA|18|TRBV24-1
CATSAGLAGSPNTGELFF
TGTGCCACCAGTGCTGGACTAGCGGGGTCCCCGAACACCGGGGAGCTGTTTTTT
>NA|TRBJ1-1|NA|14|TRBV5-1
CASSLETTNTEAFF
TGCGCCAGCAGCTTGGAGACCACGAACACTGAAGCTTTCTTT
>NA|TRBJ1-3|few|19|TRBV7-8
CASSLPDSTKVNSGNTIYF
TGTGCCAGCAGCTTACCGGACAGTACCAAAGTTAACTCTGGAAACACCATATATTTT
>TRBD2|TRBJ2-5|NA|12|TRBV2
CASSESGRTQYF
TGTGCCAGCAGTGAAAGCGGGAGGACTCAGTACTTC
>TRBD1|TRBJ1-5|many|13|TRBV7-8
CASSFDRDQPQHF
TGTGCCAGCAGCTTCGACAGGGATCAGCCCCAGCATTTT
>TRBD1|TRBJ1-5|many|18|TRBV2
CASSDVGQGLFGNQPQHF
TGTGCCAGCAGTGACGTGGGACAGGGTCTTTTCGGCAATCAGCCCCAGCATTTT
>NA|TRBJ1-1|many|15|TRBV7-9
CASSWSRTSNTEAFF
TGTGCCAGCAGCTGGAGTAGGACATCGAACACTGAAGCTTTCTTT
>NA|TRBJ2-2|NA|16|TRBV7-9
CASSPHRISNTGELFF
TGTGCCAGCAGCCCCCACAGGATTTCGAACACCGGGGAGCTGTTTTTT
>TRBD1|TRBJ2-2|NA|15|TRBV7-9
CASRKSGTGAGELFF
TGTGCCAGCCGGAAATCCGGGACAGGGGCCGGGGAGCTGTTTTTT
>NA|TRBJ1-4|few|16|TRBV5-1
CASSLALIRDGEKLFF
TGCGCCAGCAGCTTGGCCCTTATACGAGACGGCGAAAAACTGTTTTTT
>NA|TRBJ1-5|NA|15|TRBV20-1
CSARDVPLSNQPQHF
TGCAGTGCTAGAGACGTCCCCCTTAGCAATCAGCCCCAGCATTTT
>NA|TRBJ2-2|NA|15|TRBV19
CASSTGEFDTGELFF
TGTGCCAGTAGTACGGGGGAATTCGACACCGGGGAGCTGTTTTTT
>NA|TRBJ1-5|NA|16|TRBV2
CASSESGTSSNQPQHF
TGTGCCAGCAGTGAATCCGGGACGAGCAGCAATCAGCCCCAGCATTTT
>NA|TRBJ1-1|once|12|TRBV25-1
CASSGDSSGAFF
TGTGCCAGCAGTGGGGACTCTAGTGGAGCTTTCTTT
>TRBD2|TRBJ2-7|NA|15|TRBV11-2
CASSFGTSRSYEQYF
TGTGCCAGCAGCTTCGGGACTAGTAGGTCCTACGAGCAGTACTTC
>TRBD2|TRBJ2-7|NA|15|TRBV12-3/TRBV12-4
CASSLATGGRFPQYF
TGTGCCAGCAGTTTAGCCACTGGCGGGAGGTTCCCGCAGTACTTC